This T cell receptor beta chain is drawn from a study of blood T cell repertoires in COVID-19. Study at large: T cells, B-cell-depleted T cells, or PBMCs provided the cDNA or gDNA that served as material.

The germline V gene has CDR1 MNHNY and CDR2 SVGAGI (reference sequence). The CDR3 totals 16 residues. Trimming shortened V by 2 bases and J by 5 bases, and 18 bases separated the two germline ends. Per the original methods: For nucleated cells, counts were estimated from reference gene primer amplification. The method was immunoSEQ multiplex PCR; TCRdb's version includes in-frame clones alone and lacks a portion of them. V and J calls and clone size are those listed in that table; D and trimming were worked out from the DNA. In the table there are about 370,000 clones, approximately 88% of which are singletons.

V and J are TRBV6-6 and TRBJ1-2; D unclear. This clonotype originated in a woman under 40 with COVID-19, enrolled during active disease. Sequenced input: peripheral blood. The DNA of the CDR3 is TGTGCCAGCAGTTACCCGCCCACTCGGGTCGAATATGGCTACACCTTC. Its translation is CASSYPPTRVEYGYTF.